This T cell receptor beta chain was observed in a study of cytomegalovirus exposure and HLA in healthy donors. The CDR3 runs to 17 residues. Germline V gene sequence: CDR1 MDHEN, CDR2 SYDVKM. With 4 bases removed from V and 2 bases from J, the gap between germline ends came to 20 bases. Measured with immunoSEQ multiplex PCR; TCRdb has only the in-frame clones, and not every one. The profile shows about 250,000 clones, around 87% of them singletons. Material: PBMCs. This clonotype originated in a man between 18 and 29 years old in good health and CMV-seronegative. The chain is built from TRBV28 and TRBJ1-1, with D unclear. The CDR3 is CASSSLYPTEGNTEAFF. The CDR3 bases are TGTGCCAGCAGTTCGCTATACCCTACAGAAGGAAACACTGAAGCTTTCTTT.